One sample yielded the 27 T cell receptor beta chains listed below, sequenced in a study of blood T cell repertoires in COVID-19 (dated by TCRdb to about 2020). Libraries were made using the immunoSEQ multiplex PCR assay. This is the immuneACCESS table as TCRdb keeps it, with only in-frame sequences that have V and J called. A part of the clones is gone; compared with another copy, unresolved V genes explain less than half, and the rest is unexplained. A total of about 270,000 clones appear in this sample, roughly 90% of them only once. The leading ten clones occupy approximately 2.7% of the sample. Material for sequencing was PBMCs or T cells enriched from blood (not recorded which). The receptors here all came from a man in his forties or fifties who had been exposed to COVID-19.

CDR3 DNA: TGTGCCAGCAGCCCGACTAGCGGGAGAAGCATTCAGTACTTC. Translation: CASSPTSGRSIQYF. The genes are TRBV28 and TRBJ2-4; 12 bases are a match to TRBD2. The CDR3 has 14 residues. Unmatched junction bases numbered 6, after V lost 6 bases and J lost 9 bases. Germline CDR1 and CDR2: MDHEN and SYDVKM.

The rearrangement joins TRBV19 to TRBJ1-2; 7 nucleotides match TRBD1. The length of the CDR3 is 14 residues. Trimming cost V 8 bases and J 7 bases; bases outside gene matches: 13. The germline CDR1 and CDR2 sequences are LNHDA and SQIVND (reference sequence). Here the CDR3 DNA reads TGTGCCAGTGTGGGGACAGCCCACTATGTTGGCTACACCTTC. Translation: CASVGTAHYVGYTF.

In this sample, this clone turned up once. The CDR3 bases are TGTGCCTGGAGAACCGGGACAGGTGCCTACGAGCAGTACTTC. Translating it yields CAWRTGTGAYEQYF. This sequence joins TRBV30 and TRBJ2-7; 8 nucleotides line up with TRBD1. The V segment lost 3 bases and the J segment 2 bases; nucleotides outside the gene matches: 6. The germline V gene encodes CDR1 GTSNPN and CDR2 SVGIG (reference sequence). The CDR3 runs 14 residues.

The rearrangement joins TRBV7-2 to TRBJ1-1; no clear D. V shed 5 bases and J shed 0 bases, with 7 bases lying between them. The CDR3 loop spans 13 amino acids. Germline CDR1 SGHTA, CDR2 FQGNSA. The CDR3: CASSKLMNTEAFF. CDR3 DNA: TGTGCCAGCAGCAAACTCATGAACACTGAAGCTTTCTTT.

V gene TRBV6-5 combines with J gene TRBJ1-2; D is possibly TRBD1 (6 bases). This CDR3 spans 14 amino acids. Germline assignment: CDR1 MNHEY and CDR2 SVGAGI. Between the trimmed V and J ends, which lost 6 bases and 1 base, there was a span of 12 bases. CDR3: CASSGTTFNYGYTF. The CDR3 coding sequence is TGTGCCAGCAGCGGGACAACCTTTAACTATGGCTACACCTTC.

The chain couples TRBV12-3 or TRBV12-4 to TRBJ2-1; D gene unclear. V lost 1 base, J lost 15 bases, and 10 bases lay in between. The CDR3 spans 11 residues. The CDR3 here is CASSLGPYRFF. The CDR3 DNA follows: TGTGCCAGCAGTTTAGGGCCGTATCGGTTCTTC.

V and J are TRBV6-2 or TRBV6-3 and TRBJ1-1; tentatively, D is TRBD1 (5 bases). Germline V gene data show CDR1 as MNHEY and CDR2 as SVGEGT. The CDR3 extends over 14 amino acids. Trimming cost V 3 bases and J 4 bases, with 12 bases left between them. The CDR3 loop is CASSYEVRGTEAFF. As DNA, the CDR3 is TGTGCCAGCAGTTATGAGGTAAGGGGCACTGAAGCTTTCTTT.

V and J are TRBV2 and TRBJ1-5; D is possibly TRBD1 (5 bases). The CDR3 has 13 amino acids. The germline CDR1 and CDR2 sequences are SNHLY and FYNNEI. V was pared by 7 bases and J by 1 base, with 8 bases between. DNA for the CDR3: TGTGCCAGCACAGGACAAAGCAATCAGCCCCAGCATTTT. It codes for CASTGQSNQPQHF.

V gene TRBV19 combines with J gene TRBJ2-2, with TRBD1 matching over 8 bases. The CDR3 covers 14 residues. Germline-derived CDR1 and CDR2 are LNHDA and SQIVND (reference sequence). Unmatched junction bases numbered 1, after V lost 6 bases and J lost 1 base. This CDR3 reads CASRTGVNTGELFF. CDR3 coding DNA: TGTGCCAGTAGGACAGGGGTGAACACCGGGGAGCTGTTTTTT.

The chain uses TRBV4-1 and TRBJ2-5, with D perhaps matching TRBD2 (5 bases). Trimming removed 4 bases at V and 2 bases at J, with 11 bases between. Looked up from germline, CDR1 is MGHRA and CDR2 is YSYEKL. The CDR3 loop spans 14 amino acids. CDR3 protein: CASSLFSEQETQYF. The CDR3 coding sequence is TGCGCCAGCAGCCTTTTTAGCGAACAAGAGACCCAGTACTTC.

The rearrangement joins TRBV2 to TRBJ2-3; TRBD1 might be the D (5 bases). Germline-derived CDR1 and CDR2 are SNHLY and FYNNEI. Between the trimmed V and J ends, which lost 5 bases and 0 bases, there was a span of 15 bases. The length of the CDR3 is 16 residues. The CDR3 sequence is CASSTFSRASTDTQYF. For the CDR3, the DNA is TGTGCCAGCAGTACTTTCAGCAGGGCGAGCACAGATACGCAGTATTTT. Drawing the rest from reference TRBV2 and TRBJ2-3, the complete variable domain is EPEVTQTPSHQVTQMGQEVILRCVPISNHLYFYWYRQILGQKVEFLVSFYNNEISEKSEIFDDQFSVERPDGSNFTLKIRSTKLEDSAMYFCASSTFSRASTDTQYFGPGTRLTVL.

The rearrangement links TRBV19 to TRBJ1-1, with D possibly TRBD1 on 5 matching bases. Germline V gene sequence: CDR1 LNHDA, CDR2 SQIVND (reference sequence). The V end lost 7 bases, the J end lost 4 bases, and 13 bases lay between the germline ends. The CDR3 sequence is 13 residues long. CDR3: CASTWAGGTEAFF. DNA of the CDR3: TGTGCCAGTACCTGGGCCGGGGGCACTGAAGCTTTCTTT.

J is TRBJ1-6 and V is TRBV7-3; D unclear. Trimming stripped 0 bases from V and 8 bases from J, with 8 bases between. CDR3 length equals 14 residues. CDR1 is SGHTA, CDR2 FQGTGA, per germline. The CDR3 coding sequence is TGTGCCAGCAGCTTAACGCACGGGTATTCACCCCTCCACTTT. This translates into CASSLTHGYSPLHF.

CDR3 region: CASSVSGGGSSYNEQFF. CDR3 bases: TGTGCCAGCAGCGTGAGTGGTGGCGGGAGCTCCTACAATGAGCAGTTCTTC. The V and J genes are TRBV9 and TRBJ2-1; TRBD2 aligns across 7 bases. This CDR3 contains 17 residues. The V gene end was trimmed by 2 bases and the J gene end by 0 bases; junction bases not matched to a gene: 8. CDR1 is SGDLS, CDR2 YYNGEE, per germline. Combining the CDR3 with reference TRBV9 and TRBJ2-1 gives the whole variable domain DSGVTQTPKHLITATGQRVTLRCSPRSGDLSVYWYQQSLDQGLQFLIQYYNGEERAKGNILERFSAQQFPDLHSELNLSSLELGDSALYFCASSVSGGGSSYNEQFFGPGTRLTVL.

The J gene is TRBJ2-7, the V gene TRBV19, with D maybe TRBD2 (6 bases). With 3 bases removed from V and 6 bases from J, the gap between germline ends came to 18 bases. The CDR3 totals 15 residues. Germline-derived CDR1 and CDR2 are LNHDA and SQIVND (reference sequence). CDR3 amino acids: CASSIRASAFIEQYF. The CDR3 DNA reads TGTGCCAGTAGTATTCGGGCTAGCGCCTTCATCGAGCAGTACTTC.

The chain recombines TRBV9 with TRBJ2-3; maybe TRBD2 (5 bases). The CDR3 extends over 14 amino acids. V shed 2 bases and J shed 1 base, with 8 bases lying between them. In germline, CDR1 is SGDLS, CDR2 YYNGEE. The CDR3 coding sequence is TGTGCCAGCAGCGTTGAGGGCGGCACAGATACGCAGTATTTT. This sequence encodes CASSVEGGTDTQYF.

The V gene is TRBV12-3 or TRBV12-4, the J gene TRBJ1-2; D gene ambiguous. The CDR3 has 13 residues. Trimming took 5 bases from V and 2 from J, leaving 9 bases between them. CDR3 protein: CASSGGVNYGYTF. The CDR3 nucleotides read TGTGCCAGCAGTGGCGGGGTCAACTATGGCTACACCTTC.

This clone was seen once. The chain links TRBV10-3 to TRBJ1-2; 10 bases line up with TRBD1. The germline V gene has CDR1 ENHRY and CDR2 SYGVKD. The junction had 9 bases not matched to a gene; V was cut back by 6 bases and J by 8 bases. The CDR3 extends over 14 amino acids. The CDR3 DNA is TGTGCCATCAGGGAAGTAGACAGGGGGCGAGGCTACACCTTC. Protein sequence: CAIREVDRGRGYTF.

The rearrangement links TRBV3-1 (or the pseudogene TRBV3-2) to TRBJ1-1, with TRBD1 as a possible D gene (6 bases). V dropped 3 bases and J dropped 8 bases, with 22 bases sitting between them. The length of the CDR3 is 16 residues. Per germline, CDR1 LGHDT and CDR2 YNNKEL (reference sequence). CDR3 in DNA: TGTGCCAGCAGCCAGTCGTCGGACAGTAGGTTCGGCGAAGCTTTCTTT. It yields the protein CASSQSSDSRFGEAFF.

The chain links TRBV29-1 to TRBJ1-5; D possibly corresponds to TRBD1 (6 bases). Per the germline V gene, CDR1 is SQVTM and CDR2 is ANQGSEA. Trimming took 4 bases from V and 3 from J, leaving 13 bases between them. This CDR3 region has 14 residues. The CDR3 region is CSVVLGQTNQPQHF. In DNA form, the CDR3 reads TGCAGCGTTGTTCTAGGACAGACCAATCAGCCCCAGCATTTT. Looking up the rest from reference TRBV29-1 and TRBJ1-5 gives the full variable domain: SAVISQKPSRDICQRGTSLTIQCQVDSQVTMMFWYRQQPGQSLTLIATANQGSEATYESGFVIDKFPISRPNLTFSTLTVSNMSPEDSSIYLCSVVLGQTNQPQHFGDGTRLSIL.

This clone was seen once. One end of the junction is discordant with germline, which a read error may explain. The chain links TRBV28 to TRBJ2-1; TRBD2 might be the D (6 bases). CDR3 length: 12 amino acids. Germline V gene lookup returns CDR1 MDHEN and CDR2 SYDVKM. The chain's CDR3 is CASSSAYPGVLF. The CDR3 coding sequence is TGTGCCAGCAGTTCCGCCTACCCGGGAGTCCTCTTC.

This sequence joins TRBV28 and TRBJ2-3; possible D gene TRBD2, 5 bases. Trimming pared 5 bases from V and 7 bases from J, leaving 13 bases between. CDR3 length equals 13 residues. CDR1 and CDR2 (germline): MDHEN, SYDVKM. The CDR3 DNA is TGTGCCAGCAGTCCCCAACTAGAACATACGCAGTATTTT. It yields the protein CASSPQLEHTQYF.

This chain joins TRBV28 and TRBJ2-7, with TRBD2 matching 11 bases. Germline trimming cut 7 bases from V and 0 bases from J; bases unmatched to any gene: 11. This CDR3 has 17 residues. Per germline, CDR1 MDHEN and CDR2 SYDVKM. Here the CDR3 reads CASIKSLAGALSYEQYF. DNA for the CDR3: TGTGCCAGCATTAAGTCACTAGCGGGAGCCCTCTCCTACGAGCAGTACTTC.

This clone was picked up one time. This chain joins TRBV30 and TRBJ2-7, with D possibly matching TRBD1 (5 bases). Looked up from germline, CDR1 is GTSNPN and CDR2 is SVGIG (reference sequence). With 0 bases removed from V and 0 bases from J, the gap between germline ends came to 18 bases. The CDR3 length is 17 residues. CDR3 loop: CAWSVRLGAKGSYEQYF. For the CDR3, the DNA is TGTGCCTGGAGTGTACGATTAGGGGCAAAGGGCTCCTACGAGCAGTACTTC.

This clone was detected once. The chain links TRBV3-1 (or the pseudogene TRBV3-2) to TRBJ2-6; D ambiguous. Trimming shortened V by 2 bases and J by 11 bases, and 10 bases separated the two germline ends. Germline-derived CDR1 and CDR2 are LGHDT and YNNKEL (reference sequence). This CDR3 has 13 amino acids. The CDR3 region is CASSQRQAYVLTF. In DNA, the CDR3 is TGTGCCAGCAGCCAACGGCAGGCATACGTCCTGACTTTC.

The genes are TRBV2 and TRBJ2-7; TRBD2 matches at 14 bases. This CDR3 comprises 16 residues. J was trimmed by 4 bases and V by 4 bases; bases with no gene match: 6. Germline CDR1 SNHLY, CDR2 FYNNEI. CDR3 sequence (DNA): TGTGCCAGCAGTGCCGGGACTAGCGGGAGTATATACGAGCAGTACTTC. Protein: CASSAGTSGSIYEQYF.

The chain has TRBV10-3 and TRBJ1-4, with D hard to call. There are 21 residues in the CDR3. Germline-derived CDR1 and CDR2 are ENHRY and SYGVKD. The ends were cut back, 0 bases at V and 0 bases at J, with 23 bases in the middle. In nucleotides, the CDR3 is TGTGCCATCAGTGAGTCCCTAATCCAACGCGCGGGCTTTGCAACTAATGAAAAACTGTTTTTT. Its translation is CAISESLIQRAGFATNEKLFF.